The next 2 T cell receptor beta chains were all read from a single sample in a study of identical twins. TCRdb used MiXCR to reprocess the 5' RACE reads, holding one entry per CDR3 protein. The sample gives 350,000 to 500,000 distinct CDR3 sequences, less than 20% of which show up once; 12% is in the top ten. Input material: naive T cells sorted from blood. All receptors derive from a man aged 50 to 59 in good health.

The chain links TRBV6-5 to TRBJ1-1; weak D call: TRBD1 (6 bases). V was shortened by 2 bases and J by 2 bases, with 12 bases between the two germline ends. In germline, CDR1 is MNHEY, CDR2 SVGAGI. CDR3 length equals 15 residues. CDR3 coding DNA: TGTGCCAGCAGTTACAGCGGGACATTCAACACTGAAGCTTTCTTT. Protein: CASSYSGTFNTEAFF.

This clonotype turned up a few times. The chain combines TRBV7-2 with TRBJ2-6, with no clear D. Germline V CDR1 and CDR2: SGHTA, FQGNSA. V was shortened by 0 bases and J by 0 bases, with 6 bases between the two germline ends. The CDR3 runs 16 residues. The CDR3 bases are TGTGCCAGCAGCTTAGCCTGGGCCTCTGGGGCCAACGTCCTGACTTTC. Encoded protein: CASSLAWASGANVLTF.